The 2 T cell receptor beta chains presented below share a single source sample, sequenced in a study of cytomegalovirus exposure and HLA in healthy donors. Sequencing used immunoSEQ multiplex PCR; TCRdb keeps in-frame clones, though not all of them. Among over 110,000 clones, about 87% were seen once, and the ten largest hold roughly 10%. Sequenced material: PBMCs. The receptors derive from a man aged 18 to 30 in good health and CMV-seropositive.

The V and J genes are TRBV10-3 and TRBJ2-3, with D unclear. V lost 2 bases, J lost 8 bases, and 11 bases lay in between. Looked up from germline, CDR1 is ENHRY and CDR2 is SYGVKD. CDR3 size: 13 residues. The CDR3 reads CAISEVQPSTQYF. DNA of the CDR3: TGTGCCATCAGTGAGGTACAACCTTCTACGCAGTATTTT.

This rearrangement joins TRBV27 to TRBJ2-7, with D possibly being TRBD1 (5 bases). V lost 5 bases to trimming and J lost 3 bases, with 11 bases between them. This CDR3 spans 13 amino acids. The germline V gene has CDR1 MNHEY and CDR2 SMNVEV (reference sequence). The CDR3 bases are TGTGCCAGCAGTCCGACAGTTTTCTACGAGCAGTACTTC. Its translation is CASSPTVFYEQYF.